What follows are 19 T cell receptor beta chains derived from one specimen sequenced in a study of blood T cell repertoires in COVID-19. Profiling relied on immunoSEQ multiplex PCR, and the TCRdb table lists in-frame clones only, not all of them. The profile shows about 140,000 clones, about 89% of them singletons. The sample was peripheral blood. The receptors were sampled from a man in his fifties or sixties with active or convalescent COVID-19.

The chain has TRBV7-2 and TRBJ2-3; a weak D match, TRBD2 (7 bases). V lost 3 bases and J lost 2, with 15 bases in between. Germline values: CDR1 SGHTA, CDR2 FQGNSA. The CDR3 length is 16 residues. The CDR3 DNA sequence: TGTGCCAGCAGCTTCGGAGGGGGGGCCCCCACAGATACGCAGTATTTT. Translated: CASSFGGGAPTDTQYF. Full variable domain (remainder filled in from reference TRBV7-2 and TRBJ2-3): GAGVSQSPSNKVTEKGKDVELRCDPISGHTALYWYRQSLGQGLEFLIYFQGNSAPDKSGLPSDRFSAERTGGSVSTLTIQRTQQEDSAVYLCASSFGGGAPTDTQYFGPGTRLTVL.

The V call is TRBV6-6, the J call TRBJ1-1, with 9 bases lining up with TRBD1. This CDR3 spans 16 amino acids. From germline, CDR1 is MNHNY and CDR2 SVGAGI (reference sequence). The V gene end was trimmed by 0 bases and the J gene end by 1 base; junction bases not matched to a gene: 3. Written as DNA, the CDR3 is TGTGCCAGCAGTTACTCGGGGACAGGGAGGAACACTGAAGCTTTCTTT. It specifies CASSYSGTGRNTEAFF.

A word on this clone: Other DNA sequences from this sample encode an identical CDR3 as well. This chain links TRBV29-1 with TRBJ1-2; TRBD1 agrees at 7 bases. CDR1 is SQVTM, CDR2 ANQGSEA, per germline. The V segment lost 7 bases and the J segment 2 bases; nucleotides outside the gene matches: 4. There are 12 residues in the CDR3. The CDR3 region has the DNA TGCAGCGCGGGACAGACGAACTATGGCTACACCTTC. Translating it yields CSAGQTNYGYTF. Full variable domain (outside the CDR3, taken from reference TRBV29-1 and TRBJ1-2): SAVISQKPSRDICQRGTSLTIQCQVDSQVTMMFWYRQQPGQSLTLIATANQGSEATYESGFVIDKFPISRPNLTFSTLTVSNMSPEDSSIYLCSAGQTNYGYTFGSGTRLTVV.

This clone was observed a handful of times. The chain employs TRBV24-1 and TRBJ2-3; D may be TRBD2 (6 bases). CDR1 and CDR2 (germline): KGHDR, SFDVKD. This CDR3 contains 19 residues. Trimming removed 3 bases from V and 0 bases from J, with 21 bases in between. This CDR3 is CATSDQPRDWRPSTDTQYF. CDR3 nucleotides: TGTGCCACCAGTGATCAACCCCGGGACTGGAGACCTAGCACAGATACGCAGTATTTT.

This chain connects TRBV12-3 or TRBV12-4 to TRBJ2-1; D is perhaps TRBD2 (5 bases). The CDR3 spans 12 residues. Trimming removed 5 bases from V and 15 bases from J, with 17 bases in between. This CDR3 reads CASSADSFFRFF. The CDR3 coding sequence is TGTGCCAGCAGTGCGGACTCATTTTTTCGGTTCTTC.

This chain uses TRBV5-5 with TRBJ2-1; possible D gene TRBD1, 5 bases. This CDR3 has 17 amino acids. Germline lookup yields CDR1 SGHKS and CDR2 YYEKEE (reference sequence). Trimming cost V 0 bases and J 7 bases, with 20 bases left between them. CDR3 nucleotide sequence: TGTGCCAGCAGCTTGGTAGTTGGGGCAGGGTCCAGAAATGAGCAGTTCTTC. This encodes CASSLVVGAGSRNEQFF.

The chain uses TRBV19 and TRBJ2-7, with 9 bases identical to TRBD2. The CDR3 is 18 amino acids. Germline loops: CDR1 LNHDA, CDR2 SQIVND (reference sequence). J lost 2 bases, V lost 2 bases, and 13 bases had no gene match. The CDR3 loop is CASSIKSIGLATTYEQYF. In DNA form, the CDR3 reads TGTGCCAGTAGTATAAAATCTATTGGACTAGCGACAACCTACGAGCAGTACTTC.

The chain couples TRBV3-1 (or the pseudogene TRBV3-2) to TRBJ2-5, with 7 bases fitting TRBD2. This CDR3 has 16 amino acids. CDR1 is LGHDT and CDR2 is YNNKEL in the germline V gene (reference sequence). The V and J ends lost 4 bases and 2 bases, in that order; junction bases with no gene match: 10. CDR3 protein: CASSRSLIAGQETQYF. The DNA of the CDR3 is TGTGCCAGCAGCCGATCTCTGATAGCGGGTCAAGAGACCCAGTACTTC.

The J gene is TRBJ1-5, the V gene TRBV28, with a tentative D call TRBD1 (6 bases). CDR3 length: 15 amino acids. Trimming shortened V by 3 bases and J by 6 bases, and 15 bases separated the two germline ends. Germline loops: CDR1 MDHEN, CDR2 SYDVKM. The CDR3 protein is CASSLSGTPTQPQHF. Here the CDR3 DNA reads TGTGCCAGCAGTTTGTCGGGGACACCGACTCAGCCCCAGCATTTT.

This chain links TRBV7-9 with TRBJ2-1; TRBD2 agrees at 9 bases. The CDR3 is 13 amino acids. The V gene end was trimmed by 10 bases and the J gene end by 4 bases; junction bases not matched to a gene: 5. Germline CDR1 SEHNR, CDR2 FQNEAQ (reference sequence). The CDR3, as DNA: TGTGCCACCCCTAGCGGGGATTACAATGAGCAGTTCTTC. Residues: CATPSGDYNEQFF.

The V gene is TRBV3-1 (or the pseudogene TRBV3-2), the J gene TRBJ2-3; 12 bases fit TRBD2. CDR1 and CDR2 (germline): LGHDT, YNNKEL (reference sequence). V shed 4 bases and J 5 bases; nucleotides not matched to a gene: 4. This CDR3 has 15 residues. CDR3 residues: CASSLRTSGVDTQYF. The CDR3 coding sequence is TGTGCCAGCAGCCTCCGGACTAGCGGGGTAGATACGCAGTATTTT.

The rearrangement uses TRBV4-2 and TRBJ2-4; TRBD2 agrees at 7 bases. CDR1 LGHNA and CDR2 YNFKEQ come from the germline V gene. V shed 3 bases and J 0 bases; nucleotides not matched to a gene: 5. There are 16 residues in the CDR3. For the CDR3, the DNA is TGTGCCAGCAGCCAGGGGGAGGGTATAGCCAAAAACATTCAGTACTTC. Translation: CASSQGEGIAKNIQYF.

This clone was counted many times. DNA for the CDR3: TGTGCCAGCAGCCGACAGGGGGGCGCGAATCAGCCCCAGCATTTT. This encodes CASSRQGGANQPQHF. The J gene is TRBJ1-5, the V gene TRBV5-6, with 9 bases that match TRBD1. Trimming cost V 4 bases and J 4 bases; bases outside gene matches: 6. CDR3 size: 15 residues. In germline, CDR1 is SGHDT, CDR2 YYEEEE.

This clone appeared once. The chain has TRBV6-5 and TRBJ2-1, with TRBD2 identical over 8 bases. This CDR3 has 13 amino acids. Germline V gene data show CDR1 as MNHEY and CDR2 as SVGAGI. Losses at the gene ends were 6 bases for V and 9 bases for J; bases not matched to a gene: 7. The CDR3 DNA is TGTGCCAGCAGGGGGACGGGAGGGATTGAGCAGTTCTTC. This sequence encodes CASRGTGGIEQFF.

This clone was observed once. The rearrangement joins TRBV4-3 to TRBJ1-1; D call uncertain. Trimming pared 0 bases from V and 3 bases from J, leaving 17 bases between. There are 17 residues in the CDR3. Germline V gene lookup returns CDR1 LGHNA and CDR2 YSLEER. CDR3 sequence: CASSQETVPTSDTEAFF. CDR3 nucleotides: TGCGCCAGCAGCCAAGAGACCGTCCCGACGAGCGACACTGAAGCTTTCTTT.

The CDR3 nucleotides are TGTGCCAGCACCACCGGGACTACCGTCCAAGAGACCCAGTACTTC. Translated, it gives CASTTGTTVQETQYF. The chain combines TRBV28 with TRBJ2-5; 7 nucleotides align to TRBD2. Germline CDR1 and CDR2: MDHEN and SYDVKM. CDR3 length: 15 amino acids. The V segment lost 7 bases and the J segment 1 base; nucleotides outside the gene matches: 9.

V gene TRBV6-6 combines with J gene TRBJ2-5; D gene ambiguous. Germline V CDR1 and CDR2: MNHNY, SVGAGI (reference sequence). V was pared by 1 base and J by 4 bases, with 7 bases between. This CDR3 contains 13 residues. The CDR3 sequence: CASSYFGGETQYF. CDR3 DNA sequence: TGTGCCAGCAGTTACTTCGGCGGAGAGACCCAGTACTTC.

This clone was picked up a small number of times. This chain links TRBV3-1 (or the pseudogene TRBV3-2) with TRBJ2-3, with a tentative D call TRBD2 (7 bases). Germline CDR1 and CDR2: LGHDT and YNNKEL (reference sequence). V was cut by 5 bases and J by 8 bases, with 23 bases left in between. The CDR3 runs to 16 residues. CDR3 loop: CASSAKGGSGSGTQYF. The CDR3 nucleotides read TGTGCCAGCAGCGCCAAGGGGGGTAGCGGGTCGGGTACGCAGTATTTT.

The genes are TRBV2 and TRBJ1-1; 8 nucleotides agree with TRBD1. The germline gives CDR1 SNHLY, CDR2 FYNNEI. The CDR3 sequence is 15 residues long. With V trimmed by 6 bases and J by 1 base, 7 bases remained unmatched. In nucleotides, the CDR3 is TGTGCCAGCAGGCCCTTACAGGGGGGGAACACTGAAGCTTTCTTT. Its translation is CASRPLQGGNTEAFF.